This is a list of T cell receptor beta chains from one sample in a study of T-cell reconstitution after alpha-beta-depleted transplantation in children. Each CDR3 protein is one row after TCRdb ran MiXCR on the PCR reads. This sample yields about 270,000 distinct CDR3 sequences, of which approximately 9.8% are seen a single time; around 9.1% belongs to the top ten. This sample comprised PBMCs from the stem cell graft donor, obtained from the stem cell graft. The source of these receptors is a human donor who donated a stem cell graft to a child with SCID. The CDR3 runs from the conserved cysteine through the conserved F or W. A D gene is named only where the DNA matches it firmly. Size is stated for part of the rows, as once, few or many counts, or as a class when the clone is expanded.

D gene,clone size,V gene,J gene,CDR3 protein,CDR3 DNA
.,.,TRBV3-1,TRBJ2-7,CASSHLILAGYYEQYF,TGTGCCAGCAGCCACCTAATCCTAGCAGGATACTACGAGCAGTACTTC
TRBD1,many,TRBV7-9,TRBJ2-3,CASSSGQVSVDTQYF,TGTGCCAGCAGCTCGGGACAGGTTTCGGTTGATACGCAGTATTTT
.,.,TRBV19,TRBJ2-3,CASMGLYYTQYF,TGTGCCAGTATGGGACTCTACTATACGCAGTATTTT
.,.,TRBV25-1,TRBJ2-1,CASSDGPGGAYNEQFF,TGTGCCAGCAGTGATGGGCCCGGCGGGGCCTACAATGAGCAGTTCTTC
TRBD1,.,TRBV20-1,TRBJ2-1,CSASGTGVNAEQFF,TGCAGTGCTAGTGGGACAGGGGTAAATGCTGAGCAGTTCTTC
.,.,TRBV5-1,TRBJ1-1,CASSFRFAGFKEAEAFF,TGCGCCAGCAGCTTTCGATTTGCGGGGTTTAAGGAGGCTGAAGCTTTCTTT
TRBD2,many,TRBV7-3,TRBJ2-3,CASKTSEYTDTQYF,TGTGCCAGCAAGACTAGCGAGTACACAGATACGCAGTATTTT
.,many,TRBV6-5,TRBJ1-2,CASSYLGASGYTF,TGTGCCAGCAGTTACCTGGGGGCGAGTGGCTACACCTTC
.,.,TRBV27,TRBJ2-3,CASSPRDSVTDTQYF,TGTGCCAGCAGTCCGCGGGACAGCGTCACAGATACGCAGTATTTT
TRBD1,.,TRBV7-8,TRBJ2-6,CASRRRTGPYSGANVLTF,TGTGCCAGCAGAAGACGGACAGGACCCTACTCTGGGGCCAACGTCCTGACTTTC
.,.,TRBV19,TRBJ2-2,CASSTLADGELFF,TGTGCCAGTAGTACCTTAGCGGACGGGGAGCTGTTTTTT
.,.,TRBV4-2,TRBJ2-7,CASSPGGVSTYEQYF,TGTGCCAGCAGCCCAGGGGGGGTTTCAACCTACGAGCAGTACTTC
.,.,TRBV21-1,TRBJ2-5,CASSHAGEVPETQYF,TGTGCCAGCAGCCACGCCGGAGAGGTTCCAGAGACCCAGTACTTC
TRBD1,.,TRBV12-3/TRBV12-4,TRBJ1-1,CASSLTGQPIF,TGTGCCAGCAGTTTAACGGGACAGCCCATCTTT
.,few,TRBV20-1,TRBJ1-1,CSASLRGNTEAFF,TGCAGTGCTAGTCTTCGGGGGAACACTGAAGCTTTCTTT
.,many,TRBV5-1,TRBJ1-2,CASSSDGNYGYTF,TGCGCCAGCAGCTCGGACGGAAACTATGGCTACACCTTC
.,many,TRBV9,TRBJ1-2,CASTRGDYGYTF,TGTGCCAGCACGAGGGGAGACTATGGCTACACCTTC
.,.,TRBV25-1,TRBJ1-2,CASSETGLSRGYTF,TGTGCCAGCAGTGAAACTGGTCTGAGTCGGGGCTACACCTTC
.,.,TRBV19,TRBJ1-1,CASSIGGERRNTEAFF,TGTGCCAGTAGTATAGGGGGGGAGCGGCGCAACACTGAAGCTTTCTTT
.,few,TRBV4-2,TRBJ1-1,CASSQAQDGLRAFF,TGTGCCAGCAGCCAGGCGCAAGATGGATTAAGGGCTTTCTTT
.,few,TRBV20-1,TRBJ1-5,CSASSYSNQPQHF,TGCAGTGCTAGCTCTTATAGCAATCAGCCCCAGCATTTT
TRBD2,.,TRBV4-1,TRBJ2-5,CASSSGTSGVWETQYF,TGCGCCAGCAGCTCCGGGACTAGCGGGGTATGGGAGACCCAGTACTTC
.,many,TRBV29-1,TRBJ2-1,CSVVGGVYEQFF,TGCAGCGTTGTGGGGGGCGTCTATGAGCAGTTCTTC
TRBD1,.,TRBV5-1,TRBJ2-1,CASSLVGQANNEQFF,TGCGCCAGCAGCTTAGTCGGACAGGCCAACAATGAGCAGTTCTTC
.,few,TRBV11-2,TRBJ2-3,CASSLGVIAALTDTQYF,TGTGCCAGCAGCTTAGGGGTTATAGCGGCACTCACAGATACGCAGTATTTT
.,few,TRBV2,TRBJ2-1,CASIRVSYNEQFF,TGTGCCAGCATACGGGTCTCCTACAATGAGCAGTTCTTC
.,.,TRBV18,TRBJ1-1,CASSATANTEAFF,TGTGCCAGCTCAGCGACAGCGAACACTGAAGCTTTCTTT
TRBD2,.,TRBV15,TRBJ2-7,CATSRDQRGFYEQYF,TGTGCCACCAGCAGAGACCAGCGGGGATTTTACGAGCAGTACTTC
.,many,TRBV29-1,TRBJ2-1,CSGELLGNEQFF,TGCAGCGGTGAGCTACTAGGGAATGAGCAGTTCTTC
TRBD1,.,TRBV12-3/TRBV12-4,TRBJ1-1,CAIGQENTEAFF,TGTGCTATCGGACAGGAGAACACTGAAGCTTTCTTT
TRBD2,few,TRBV7-9,TRBJ2-1,CASSPQRGGFYNEQFF,TGTGCCAGCAGCCCCCAGCGGGGGGGGTTTTACAATGAGCAGTTCTTC
.,few,TRBV7-2,TRBJ2-2,CASSSGYVTGELFF,TGTGCCAGCAGCTCCGGGTACGTCACCGGGGAGCTGTTTTTT
.,.,TRBV20-1,TRBJ2-1,CSVEGHNEQFF,TGCAGTGTCGAGGGGCACAATGAGCAGTTCTTC
.,few,TRBV12-3/TRBV12-4,TRBJ1-1,CASSDNSGVRANTEAFF,TGTGCCAGCAGTGACAATTCCGGGGTGAGGGCGAACACTGAAGCTTTCTTT
TRBD1,.,TRBV6-1,TRBJ2-7,CASNRDRQTYEQYF,TGTGCCAGCAACCGGGACAGACAAACCTACGAGCAGTACTTC
.,.,TRBV19,TRBJ1-2,CASRSGGEPNYGYTF,TGTGCCAGTAGGTCCGGAGGGGAACCCAACTATGGCTACACCTTC
TRBD1,many,TRBV4-1,TRBJ1-6,CASSQDGDRNSPLHF,TGCGCCAGCAGCCAAGATGGGGACAGAAACTCACCCCTCCACTTT
.,few,TRBV15,TRBJ2-7,CATSWTGSYEQYF,TGTGCCACCAGTTGGACTGGTTCCTACGAGCAGTACTTC
TRBD1,many,TRBV9,TRBJ2-3,CASSPGTVGSTDTQYF,TGTGCCAGCAGCCCCGGGACAGTCGGGAGCACAGATACGCAGTATTTT
.,.,TRBV3-1,TRBJ2-3,CASSQVGTWTHTQYF,TGTGCCAGCAGCCAAGTGGGGACTTGGACACATACGCAGTATTTT
TRBD2,.,TRBV7-6,TRBJ2-3,CASSLELAGGTDTQYF,TGTGCCAGCAGCTTAGAACTAGCGGGGGGGACAGATACGCAGTATTTT
.,.,TRBV4-1,TRBJ2-7,CASSQDMKRSLEQYF,TGCGCCAGCAGCCAAGATATGAAGCGATCTCTCGAGCAGTACTTC
.,many,TRBV10-3,TRBJ2-3,CAAASLADTQYF,TGTGCCGCGGCGAGTCTCGCAGATACGCAGTATTTT
.,.,TRBV5-5,TRBJ1-5,CASSLGGEYSNQPQHF,TGTGCCAGCAGCTTGGGGGGCGAATATAGCAATCAGCCCCAGCATTTT
.,many,TRBV4-1,TRBJ1-6,CASSQDGGRGSPLHF,TGCGCCAGCAGCCAAGATGGGGGGCGAGGGTCACCCCTCCACTTT
.,many,TRBV10-2,TRBJ2-7,CASIEGVGYEQYF,TGCGCCAGCATTGAGGGGGTGGGTTACGAGCAGTACTTC
.,.,TRBV7-6,TRBJ2-1,CASSPTQGSWNEQFF,TGTGCCAGCAGCCCAACCCAGGGAAGTTGGAATGAGCAGTTCTTC
TRBD1,many,TRBV5-6,TRBJ2-3,CASSVYRGPSTDTQYF,TGTGCCAGCAGCGTATACAGGGGCCCTAGCACAGATACGCAGTATTTT
.,many,TRBV12-3/TRBV12-4,TRBJ2-1,CASAPRNPYNEQFF,TGTGCCAGCGCTCCGCGGAACCCCTACAATGAGCAGTTCTTC
TRBD1,.,TRBV5-1,TRBJ2-3,CASSSGQGVPDTQYF,TGCGCCAGCAGCTCCGGACAGGGAGTGCCAGATACGCAGTATTTT
.,many,TRBV4-2,TRBJ1-2,CASSQDLKDGYTF,TGTGCCAGCAGCCAAGATTTGAAGGATGGCTACACCTTC
TRBD1,.,TRBV15,TRBJ2-2,CATSRGQGANTGELFF,TGTGCCACCAGCAGAGGACAGGGGGCGAACACCGGGGAGCTGTTTTTT
TRBD2,.,TRBV5-1,TRBJ2-1,CASSLGLAGWNEQFF,TGCGCCAGCAGCTTGGGACTAGCGGGGTGGAATGAGCAGTTCTTC
.,few,TRBV9,TRBJ1-1,CASSVVVGGTEAFF,TGTGCCAGCAGCGTAGTGGTGGGCGGCACTGAAGCTTTCTTT
.,.,TRBV5-5,TRBJ2-1,CASSLWVSEYNEQFF,TGTGCCAGCAGCTTATGGGTCAGCGAATACAATGAGCAGTTCTTC
.,many,TRBV5-1,TRBJ2-7,CASSFGRILDYEQYF,TGCGCCAGCAGCTTCGGACGGATTCTCGACTACGAGCAGTACTTC
.,.,TRBV25-1,TRBJ2-3,CASSARTQYF,TGTGCCAGCAGTGCCCGTACGCAGTATTTT
TRBD2,few,TRBV20-1,TRBJ2-5,CSASGSTTSGGAGETQYF,TGCAGTGCTAGCGGCAGCACTACTAGCGGGGGGGCCGGAGAGACCCAGTACTTC
TRBD1,few,TRBV7-2,TRBJ2-1,CASSYGTGTGNEQFF,TGTGCCAGCAGCTATGGGACAGGCACGGGGAATGAGCAGTTCTTC
.,.,TRBV5-1,TRBJ2-5,CASSLDLQGRETQYF,TGCGCCAGCAGCTTGGATTTACAGGGTCGGGAGACCCAGTACTTC